This TCR beta chain was documented in a study of blood T cells in healthy people across ages. Regarding this clonotype: Antigen unknown.

Points from the study as a whole: The fall in TCR beta diversity per million T cells was roughly linear with age.

A second about 7 to 12 cycle PCR used barcoded and J-beta primers. A template-switch adaptor that had 12 random nucleotides put a tag on each cDNA molecule. TCRdb itself ran the 5' RACE reads through MiXCR, one entry per CDR3 protein. The table includes roughly 800,000 distinct CDR3 sequences, about 62% detected once. The individuals who served as donors were healthy Caucasians living in Russia, aged about 6 to 100. V was clipped by 11 bases and J by 10 bases; unmatched bases: 10. The CDR3 runs 13 residues. Per germline, CDR1 MRHNA and CDR2 SNTAGT. Sequencing was done on a sample of blood. The chain recombines TRBV6-4 with TRBJ1-6; 8 nucleotides align to TRBD1. The sequence came from a man younger than 45 in good health. This CDR3 is CAGLEQGDSPLHF. The CDR3, as DNA: TGTGCCGGTCTGGAACAGGGGGACTCACCCCTCCACTTT.